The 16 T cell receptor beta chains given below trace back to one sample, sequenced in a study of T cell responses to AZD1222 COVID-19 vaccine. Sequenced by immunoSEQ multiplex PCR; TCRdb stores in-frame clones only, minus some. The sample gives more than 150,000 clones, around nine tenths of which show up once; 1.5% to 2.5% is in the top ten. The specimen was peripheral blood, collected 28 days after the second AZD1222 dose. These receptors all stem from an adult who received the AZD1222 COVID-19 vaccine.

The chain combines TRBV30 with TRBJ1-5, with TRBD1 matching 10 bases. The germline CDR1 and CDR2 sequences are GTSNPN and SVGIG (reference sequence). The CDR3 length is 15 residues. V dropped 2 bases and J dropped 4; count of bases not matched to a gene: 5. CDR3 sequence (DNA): TGTGCCTGGAGTAAAGGGGACAGGGGAAATCAGCCCCAGCATTTT. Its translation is CAWSKGDRGNQPQHF.

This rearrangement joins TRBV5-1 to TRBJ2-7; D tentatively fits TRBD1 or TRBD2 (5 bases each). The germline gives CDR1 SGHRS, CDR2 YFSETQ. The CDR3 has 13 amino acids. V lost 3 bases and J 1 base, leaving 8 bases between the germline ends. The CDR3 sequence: CASSWDLSYEQYF. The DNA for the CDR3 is TGCGCCAGCAGCTGGGACCTATCCTACGAGCAGTACTTC.

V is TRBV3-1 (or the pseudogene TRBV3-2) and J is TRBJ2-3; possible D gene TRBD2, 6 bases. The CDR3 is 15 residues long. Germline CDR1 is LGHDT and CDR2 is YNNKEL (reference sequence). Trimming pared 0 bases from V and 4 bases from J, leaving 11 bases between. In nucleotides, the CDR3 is TGTGCCAGCAGCCAAGAGCGACTAGTCCCAGATACGCAGTATTTT. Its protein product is CASSQERLVPDTQYF.

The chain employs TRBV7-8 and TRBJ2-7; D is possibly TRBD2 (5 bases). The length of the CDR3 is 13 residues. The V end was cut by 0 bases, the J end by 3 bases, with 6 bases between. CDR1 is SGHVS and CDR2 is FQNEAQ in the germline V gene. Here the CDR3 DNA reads TGTGCCAGCAGCTTAGCTGGAGGCTACGAGCAGTACTTC. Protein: CASSLAGGYEQYF.

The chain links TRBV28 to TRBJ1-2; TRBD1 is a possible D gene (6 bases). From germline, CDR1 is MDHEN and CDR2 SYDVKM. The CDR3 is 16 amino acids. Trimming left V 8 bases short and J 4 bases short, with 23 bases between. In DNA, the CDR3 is TGTGCCAGCTGGCCACAGGGCTCACACCGTACCTATGGCTACACCTTC. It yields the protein CASWPQGSHRTYGYTF.

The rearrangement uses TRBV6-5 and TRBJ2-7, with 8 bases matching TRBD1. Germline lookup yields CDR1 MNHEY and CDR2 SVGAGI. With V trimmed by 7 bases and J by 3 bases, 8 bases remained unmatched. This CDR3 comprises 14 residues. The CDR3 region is CASTFTGGDYEQYF. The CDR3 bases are TGTGCCAGCACCTTTACAGGGGGTGACTACGAGCAGTACTTC.

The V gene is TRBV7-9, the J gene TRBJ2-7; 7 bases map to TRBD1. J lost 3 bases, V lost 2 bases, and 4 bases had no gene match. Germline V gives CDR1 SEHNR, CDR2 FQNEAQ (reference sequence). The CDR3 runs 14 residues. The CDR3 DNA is TGTGCCAGCAGCTTAACAGGGGCCGGCTACGAGCAGTACTTC. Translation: CASSLTGAGYEQYF.

The CDR3 region is CASSPSGQTDYEQYF. Written as DNA, the CDR3 is TGTGCCAGCAGCCCCTCGGGACAGACTGACTACGAGCAGTACTTC. The gene calls are TRBV13 and TRBJ2-7; 7 bases agree with TRBD1. In germline, CDR1 is PRHDT, CDR2 FYEKMQ (reference sequence). V dropped 5 bases and J dropped 3; count of bases not matched to a gene: 10. The CDR3 has 15 residues.

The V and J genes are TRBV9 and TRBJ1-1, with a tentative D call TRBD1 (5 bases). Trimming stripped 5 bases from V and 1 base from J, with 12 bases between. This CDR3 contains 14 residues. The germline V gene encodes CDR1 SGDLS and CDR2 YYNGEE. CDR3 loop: CASSQGSPNTEAFF. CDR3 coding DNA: TGTGCCAGCAGTCAGGGTTCTCCGAACACTGAAGCTTTCTTT.

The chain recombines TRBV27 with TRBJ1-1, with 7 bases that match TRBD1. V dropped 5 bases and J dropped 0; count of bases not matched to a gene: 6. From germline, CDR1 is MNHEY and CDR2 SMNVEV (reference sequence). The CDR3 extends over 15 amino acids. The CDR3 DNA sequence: TGTGCCAGCAGTCCGTTAGGGGGCCTGAACACTGAAGCTTTCTTT. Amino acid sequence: CASSPLGGLNTEAFF.

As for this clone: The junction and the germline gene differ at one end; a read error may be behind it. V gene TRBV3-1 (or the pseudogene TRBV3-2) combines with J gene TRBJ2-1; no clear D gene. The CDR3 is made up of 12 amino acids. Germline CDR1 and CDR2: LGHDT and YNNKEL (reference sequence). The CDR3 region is CASSQGPAGQIF. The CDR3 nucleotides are TGTGCCAGCAGCCAAGGGCCAGCCGGTCAGATCTTC.

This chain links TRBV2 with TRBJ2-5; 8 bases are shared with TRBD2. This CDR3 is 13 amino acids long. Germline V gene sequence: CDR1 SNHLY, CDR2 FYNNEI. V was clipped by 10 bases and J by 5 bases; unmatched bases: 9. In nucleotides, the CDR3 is TGTGCCACTCGGGGGGGCCTAGGGGAGACCCAGTACTTC. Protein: CATRGGLGETQYF.

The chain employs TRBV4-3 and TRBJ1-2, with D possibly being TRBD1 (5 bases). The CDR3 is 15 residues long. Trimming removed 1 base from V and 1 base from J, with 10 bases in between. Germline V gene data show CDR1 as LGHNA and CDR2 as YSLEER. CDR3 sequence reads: CASSQGQTVNYGYTF. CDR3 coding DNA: TGCGCCAGCAGCCAAGGCCAGACAGTTAACTATGGCTACACCTTC.

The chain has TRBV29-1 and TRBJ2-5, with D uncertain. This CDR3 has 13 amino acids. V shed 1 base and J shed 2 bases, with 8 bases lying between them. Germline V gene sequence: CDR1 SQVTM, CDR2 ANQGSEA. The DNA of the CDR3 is TGCAGCGTTGAAGGGCGGCTACAAGAGACCCAGTACTTC. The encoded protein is CSVEGRLQETQYF.

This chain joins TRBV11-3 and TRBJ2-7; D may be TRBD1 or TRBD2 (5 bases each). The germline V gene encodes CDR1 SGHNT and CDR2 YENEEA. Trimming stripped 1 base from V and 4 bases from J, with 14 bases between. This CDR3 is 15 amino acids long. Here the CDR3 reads CASSLGRGPTYEQYF. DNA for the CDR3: TGTGCCAGCAGCTTAGGTCGGGGCCCCACTTACGAGCAGTACTTC.

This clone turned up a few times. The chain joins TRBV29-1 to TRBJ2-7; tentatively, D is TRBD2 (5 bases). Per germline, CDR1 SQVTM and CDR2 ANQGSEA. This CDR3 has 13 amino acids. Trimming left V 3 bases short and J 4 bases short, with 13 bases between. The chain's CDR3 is CSVDGAPGYEQYF. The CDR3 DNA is TGCAGCGTTGATGGAGCACCGGGGTACGAGCAGTACTTC.